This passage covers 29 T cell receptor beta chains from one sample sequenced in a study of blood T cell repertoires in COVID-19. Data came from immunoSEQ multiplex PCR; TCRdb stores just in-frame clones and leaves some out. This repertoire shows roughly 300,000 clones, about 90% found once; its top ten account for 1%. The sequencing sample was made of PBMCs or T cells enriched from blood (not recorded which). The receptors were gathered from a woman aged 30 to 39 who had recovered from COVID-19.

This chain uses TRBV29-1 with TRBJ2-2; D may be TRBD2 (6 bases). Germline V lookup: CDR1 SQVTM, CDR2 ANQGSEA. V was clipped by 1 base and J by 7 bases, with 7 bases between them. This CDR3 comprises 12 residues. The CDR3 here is CSVEGGGGELFF. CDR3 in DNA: TGCAGCGTTGAAGGGGGAGGCGGGGAGCTGTTTTTT.

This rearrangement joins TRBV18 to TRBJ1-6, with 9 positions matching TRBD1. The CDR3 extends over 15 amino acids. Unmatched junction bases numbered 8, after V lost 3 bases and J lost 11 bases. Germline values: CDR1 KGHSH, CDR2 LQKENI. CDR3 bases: TGTGCCAGCTCACCCGGGACAGGGCAAAGGACACCCCTCCACTTT. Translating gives CASSPGTGQRTPLHF.

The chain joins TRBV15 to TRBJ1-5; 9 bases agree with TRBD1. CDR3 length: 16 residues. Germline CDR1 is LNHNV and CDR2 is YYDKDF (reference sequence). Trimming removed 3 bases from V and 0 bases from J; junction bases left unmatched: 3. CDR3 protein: CATSSRQGGSNQPQHF. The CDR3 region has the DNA TGTGCCACCAGCAGCCGACAGGGGGGTAGCAATCAGCCCCAGCATTTT.

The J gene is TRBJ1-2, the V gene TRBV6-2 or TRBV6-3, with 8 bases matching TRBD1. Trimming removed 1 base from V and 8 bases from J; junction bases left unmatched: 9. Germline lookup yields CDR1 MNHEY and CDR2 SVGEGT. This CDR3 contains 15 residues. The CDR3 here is CASSYFRTGIGGYTF. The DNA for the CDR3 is TGTGCCAGCAGTTACTTCCGGACAGGGATCGGCGGCTACACCTTC.

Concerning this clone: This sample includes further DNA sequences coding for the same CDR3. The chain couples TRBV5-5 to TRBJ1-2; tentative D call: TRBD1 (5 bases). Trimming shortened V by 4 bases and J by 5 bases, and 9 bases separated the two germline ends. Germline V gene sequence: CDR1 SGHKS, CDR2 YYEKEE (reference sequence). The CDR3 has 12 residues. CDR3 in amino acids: CASSPDTYGYTF. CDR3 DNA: TGTGCCAGCAGCCCGGACACGTATGGCTACACCTTC.

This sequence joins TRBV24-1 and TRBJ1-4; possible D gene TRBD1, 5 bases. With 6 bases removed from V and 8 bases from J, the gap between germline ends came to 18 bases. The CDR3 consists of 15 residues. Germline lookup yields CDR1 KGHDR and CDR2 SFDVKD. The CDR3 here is CATSLGSGSGEKLFF. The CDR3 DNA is TGTGCCACCAGTCTAGGGTCAGGGTCCGGCGAAAAACTGTTTTTT.

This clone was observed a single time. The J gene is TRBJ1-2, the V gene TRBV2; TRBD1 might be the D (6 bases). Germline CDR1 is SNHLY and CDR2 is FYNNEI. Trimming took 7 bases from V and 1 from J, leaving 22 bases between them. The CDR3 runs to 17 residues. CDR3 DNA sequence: TGTGCCAGCATCCAGGACAGCCTCGGTCATTATAACTATGGCTACACCTTC. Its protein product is CASIQDSLGHYNYGYTF.

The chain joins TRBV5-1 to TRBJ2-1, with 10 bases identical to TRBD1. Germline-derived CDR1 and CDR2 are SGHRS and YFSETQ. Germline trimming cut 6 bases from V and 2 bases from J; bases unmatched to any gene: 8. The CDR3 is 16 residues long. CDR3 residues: CASTVTGGVAYNEQFF. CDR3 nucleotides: TGCGCCAGCACCGTGACAGGGGGCGTCGCCTACAATGAGCAGTTCTTC.

The CDR3 reads CASCGLGQGGEKLFF. Here the CDR3 DNA reads TGTGCCAGTTGCGGACTGGGACAGGGCGGTGAAAAACTGTTTTTT. The gene calls are TRBV27 and TRBJ1-4, with 9 bases aligning to TRBD1. Losses at the gene ends were 9 bases for V and 7 bases for J; bases not matched to a gene: 12. Germline V gene sequence: CDR1 MNHEY, CDR2 SMNVEV (reference sequence). The CDR3 sequence is 15 residues long.

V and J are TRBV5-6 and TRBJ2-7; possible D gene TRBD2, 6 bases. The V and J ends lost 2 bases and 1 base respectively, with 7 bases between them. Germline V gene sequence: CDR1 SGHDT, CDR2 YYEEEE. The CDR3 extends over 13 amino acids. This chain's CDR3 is CASSFRGSYEQYF. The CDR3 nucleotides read TGTGCCAGCAGCTTTCGGGGGTCCTACGAGCAGTACTTC.

This CDR3 reads CASSQDRGNQPQHF. The CDR3, as DNA: TGTGCCAGCAGCCAGGACAGGGGGAATCAGCCCCAGCATTTT. V is TRBV7-2 and J is TRBJ1-5; 10 positions agree with TRBD1. This CDR3 is 14 amino acids long. The V and J ends lost 5 bases and 4 bases, in that order; junction bases with no gene match: 2. The germline gives CDR1 SGHTA, CDR2 FQGNSA.

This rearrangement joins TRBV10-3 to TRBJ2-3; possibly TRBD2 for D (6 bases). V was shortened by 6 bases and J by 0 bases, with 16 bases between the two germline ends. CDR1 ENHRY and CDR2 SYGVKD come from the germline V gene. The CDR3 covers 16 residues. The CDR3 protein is CAISGLAGPSTDTQYF. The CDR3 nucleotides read TGTGCCATCAGCGGACTGGCGGGGCCTAGCACAGATACGCAGTATTTT.

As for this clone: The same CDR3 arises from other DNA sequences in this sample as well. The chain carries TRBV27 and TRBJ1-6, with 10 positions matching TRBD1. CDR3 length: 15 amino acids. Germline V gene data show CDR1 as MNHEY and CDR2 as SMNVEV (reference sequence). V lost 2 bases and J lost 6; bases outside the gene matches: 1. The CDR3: CASSLRTGGNSPLHF. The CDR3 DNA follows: TGTGCCAGCAGTTTACGGACAGGGGGTAATTCACCCCTCCACTTT.

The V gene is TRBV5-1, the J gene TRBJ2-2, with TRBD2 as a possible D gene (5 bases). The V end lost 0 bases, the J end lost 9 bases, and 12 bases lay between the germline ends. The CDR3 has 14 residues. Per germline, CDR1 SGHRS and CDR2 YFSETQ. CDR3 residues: CASSLVGATRELFF. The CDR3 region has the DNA TGCGCCAGCAGCTTGGTGGGTGCGACTAGGGAGCTGTTTTTT.

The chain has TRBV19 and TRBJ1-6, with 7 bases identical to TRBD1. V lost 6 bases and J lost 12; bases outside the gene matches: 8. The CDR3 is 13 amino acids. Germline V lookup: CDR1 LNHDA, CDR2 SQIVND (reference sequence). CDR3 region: CASSLDRVKPLHF. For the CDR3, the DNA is TGTGCCAGTAGCCTCGACAGGGTCAAACCCCTCCACTTT.

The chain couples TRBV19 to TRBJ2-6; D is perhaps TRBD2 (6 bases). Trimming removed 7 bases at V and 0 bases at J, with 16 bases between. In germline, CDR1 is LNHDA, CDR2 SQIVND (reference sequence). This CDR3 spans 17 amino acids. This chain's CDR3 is CASTRGLALSGANVLTF. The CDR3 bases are TGTGCCAGTACTAGGGGACTGGCACTCTCTGGGGCCAACGTCCTGACTTTC.

CDR3 nucleotide sequence: TGTGCCAGTACGGACAGGGACTCTGGAAACACCATATATTTT. Encoded protein: CASTDRDSGNTIYF. The chain is built from TRBV10-3 and TRBJ1-3; 8 nucleotides agree with TRBD1. The CDR3 spans 14 residues. Germline CDR1 and CDR2: ENHRY and SYGVKD. The ends lost 10 bases at V and 0 bases at J; junction bases unmatched: 5.

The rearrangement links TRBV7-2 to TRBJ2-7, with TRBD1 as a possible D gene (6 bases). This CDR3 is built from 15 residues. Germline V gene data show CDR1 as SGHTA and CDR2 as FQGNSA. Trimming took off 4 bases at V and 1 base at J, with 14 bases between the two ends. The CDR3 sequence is CASSSRAGTSYEQYF. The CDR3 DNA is TGTGCCAGCAGCTCTCGGGCAGGGACATCCTACGAGCAGTACTTC.

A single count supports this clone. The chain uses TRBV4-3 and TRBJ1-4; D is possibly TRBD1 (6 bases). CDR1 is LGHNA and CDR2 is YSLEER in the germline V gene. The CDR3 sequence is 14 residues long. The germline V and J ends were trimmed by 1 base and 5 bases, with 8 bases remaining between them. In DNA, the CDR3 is TGCGCCAGCAGCCAAGTCAGGGGAAATGAAAAACTGTTTTTT. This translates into CASSQVRGNEKLFF.

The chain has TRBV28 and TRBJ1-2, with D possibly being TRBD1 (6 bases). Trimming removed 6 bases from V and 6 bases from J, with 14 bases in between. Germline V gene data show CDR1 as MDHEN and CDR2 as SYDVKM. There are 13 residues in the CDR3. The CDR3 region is CASSIQGRDGYTF. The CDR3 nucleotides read TGTGCCAGCAGCATACAGGGACGCGATGGCTACACCTTC.

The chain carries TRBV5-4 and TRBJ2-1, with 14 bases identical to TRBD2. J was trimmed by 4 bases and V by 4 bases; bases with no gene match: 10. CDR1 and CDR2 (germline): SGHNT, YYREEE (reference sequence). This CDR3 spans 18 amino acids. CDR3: CASSLGLAGGGGYNEQFF. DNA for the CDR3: TGTGCCAGCAGCCTAGGACTAGCGGGGGGTGGTGGGTACAATGAGCAGTTCTTC. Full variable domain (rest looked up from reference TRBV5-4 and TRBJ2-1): ETGVTQSPTHLIKTRGQQVTLRCSSQSGHNTVSWYQQALGQGPQFIFQYYREEENGRGNFPPRFSGLQFPNYSSELNVNALELDDSALYLCASSLGLAGGGGYNEQFFGPGTRLTVL.

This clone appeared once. CDR3 DNA sequence: TGTGCCAGCATGGCCCGAAAGTATGGCTACACCTTC. Translating it yields CASMARKYGYTF. J is TRBJ1-2 and V is TRBV2, with no clear D. This CDR3 spans 12 amino acids. V was shortened by 7 bases and J by 5 bases, with 11 bases between the two germline ends. Germline CDR1 and CDR2: SNHLY and FYNNEI. The full variable domain, with the rest looked up from reference TRBV2 and TRBJ1-2, is EPEVTQTPSHQVTQMGQEVILRCVPISNHLYFYWYRQILGQKVEFLVSFYNNEISEKSEIFDDQFSVERPDGSNFTLKIRSTKLEDSAMYFCASMARKYGYTFGSGTRLTVV.

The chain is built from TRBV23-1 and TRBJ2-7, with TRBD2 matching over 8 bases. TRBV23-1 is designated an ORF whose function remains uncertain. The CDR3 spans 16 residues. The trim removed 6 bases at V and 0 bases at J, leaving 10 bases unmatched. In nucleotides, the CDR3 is TGCGCCAGCAGGCCGCCCGGGGGGGGCCGCTCCTACGAGCAGTACTTC. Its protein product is CASRPPGGGRSYEQYF.

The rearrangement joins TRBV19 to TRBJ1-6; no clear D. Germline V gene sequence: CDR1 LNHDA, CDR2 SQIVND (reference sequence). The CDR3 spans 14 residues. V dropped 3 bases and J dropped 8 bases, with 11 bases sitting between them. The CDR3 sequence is CASSIGRSDSPLHF. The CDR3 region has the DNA TGTGCCAGTAGTATCGGGAGGAGCGATTCACCCCTCCACTTT. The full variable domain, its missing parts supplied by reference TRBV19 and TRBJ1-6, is DGGITQSPKYLFRKEGQNVTLSCEQNLNHDAMYWYRQDPGQGLRLIYYSQIVNDFQKGDIAEGYSVSREKKESFPLTVTSAQKNPTAFYLCASSIGRSDSPLHFGNGTRLTVT.

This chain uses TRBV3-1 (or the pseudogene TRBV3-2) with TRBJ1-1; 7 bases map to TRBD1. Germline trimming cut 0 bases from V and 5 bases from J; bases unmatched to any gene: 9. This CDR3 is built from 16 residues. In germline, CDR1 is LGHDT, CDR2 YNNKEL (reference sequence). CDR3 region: CASSQDRQGGWTEAFF. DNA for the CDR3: TGTGCCAGCAGCCAAGATCGTCAGGGGGGATGGACTGAAGCTTTCTTT.

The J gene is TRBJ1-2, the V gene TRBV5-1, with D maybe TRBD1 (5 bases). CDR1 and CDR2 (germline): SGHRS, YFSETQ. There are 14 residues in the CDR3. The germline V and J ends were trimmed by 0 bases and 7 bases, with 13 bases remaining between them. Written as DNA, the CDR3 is TGCGCCAGCAGCTTGGGCCGCGGGGACTCTGGCTACACCTTC. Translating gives CASSLGRGDSGYTF.

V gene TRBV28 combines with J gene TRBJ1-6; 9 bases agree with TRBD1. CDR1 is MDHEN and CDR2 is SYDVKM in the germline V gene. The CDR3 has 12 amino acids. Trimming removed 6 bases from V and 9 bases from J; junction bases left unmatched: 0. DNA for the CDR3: TGTGCCAGCAGACAGGGGGCTTCACCCCTCCACTTT. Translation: CASRQGASPLHF.

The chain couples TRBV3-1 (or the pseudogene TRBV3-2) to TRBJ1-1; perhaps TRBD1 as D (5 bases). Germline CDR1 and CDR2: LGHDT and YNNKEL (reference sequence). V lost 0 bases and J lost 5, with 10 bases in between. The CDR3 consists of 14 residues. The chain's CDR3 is CASSQDAGWTEAFF. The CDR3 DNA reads TGTGCCAGCAGCCAAGACGCAGGGTGGACTGAAGCTTTCTTT.

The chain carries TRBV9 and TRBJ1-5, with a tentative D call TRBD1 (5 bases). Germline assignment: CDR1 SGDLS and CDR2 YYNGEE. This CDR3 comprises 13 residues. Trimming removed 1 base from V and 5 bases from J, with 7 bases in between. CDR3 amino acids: CASSVQGDQPQHF. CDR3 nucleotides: TGTGCCAGCAGCGTACAGGGCGATCAGCCCCAGCATTTT.